Presented here are 30 T cell receptor beta chains from one specimen sequenced in a study of cytomegalovirus exposure and HLA in healthy donors. PCR primers comprised 60 Vbeta and 13 Jbeta primers. Profiling relied on immunoSEQ multiplex PCR, and the TCRdb table lists in-frame clones only, not all of them. This sample has 200,000 or so clones, with 65% to 85% found just once. Sequenced material: PBMCs. The source is a man aged 45-60 years in good health and CMV-seronegative.

This clone was recorded a few times. The V gene is TRBV2, the J gene TRBJ2-7, with unresolved D. The CDR3 contains 13 residues. V was pared by 4 bases and J by 3 bases, with 10 bases between. CDR1 and CDR2 from the germline V gene are SNHLY and FYNNEI. CDR3 DNA: TGTGCCAGCAGTGCCAGGCAAGGCTACGAGCAGTACTTC. Translating gives CASSARQGYEQYF.

The V gene is TRBV11-1, the J gene TRBJ2-1; 10 nucleotides agree with TRBD2. With V trimmed by 3 bases and J by 4 bases, 6 bases remained unmatched. This CDR3 comprises 16 residues. Germline lookup yields CDR1 SGHAT and CDR2 FQDESV (reference sequence). The CDR3 loop reads CASSFGTSDLYNEQFF. As DNA, the CDR3 is TGTGCCAGCAGCTTTGGGACTAGCGACTTATACAATGAGCAGTTCTTC.

This chain joins TRBV5-1 and TRBJ2-1; 7 bases are shared with TRBD1. CDR3 length: 15 residues. The V and J ends lost 4 bases and 7 bases, in that order; junction bases with no gene match: 11. Germline values: CDR1 SGHRS, CDR2 YFSETQ. CDR3 sequence reads: CASSRFGQAENEQFF. Here the CDR3 DNA reads TGCGCCAGCAGCAGATTCGGACAGGCGGAGAATGAGCAGTTCTTC.

The chain joins TRBV19 to TRBJ2-1; D unresolved. The CDR3 has 13 amino acids. Germline loops: CDR1 LNHDA, CDR2 SQIVND (reference sequence). V shed 3 bases and J shed 5 bases, with 8 bases lying between them. The CDR3 nucleotides are TGTGCCAGTAGTATGAGAGCGAACAATGAGCAGTTCTTC. Residues: CASSMRANNEQFF.

The V call is TRBV19, the J call TRBJ1-5; the D gene is possibly TRBD1 (6 bases). Between the trimmed V and J ends, which lost 1 base and 0 bases, there was a span of 7 bases. CDR1 is LNHDA and CDR2 is SQIVND in the germline V gene (reference sequence). This CDR3 is built from 15 residues. The CDR3 here is CASSIGQVSNQPQHF. The CDR3 nucleotides are TGTGCCAGTAGTATAGGACAGGTTAGCAATCAGCCCCAGCATTTT.

This clone turned up a few times. The rearrangement links TRBV18 to TRBJ2-2; 9 positions match TRBD2. Germline trimming cut 1 base from V and 7 bases from J; bases unmatched to any gene: 7. CDR1 KGHSH and CDR2 LQKENI come from the germline V gene. The CDR3 is 16 amino acids. DNA of the CDR3: TGTGCCAGCTCACCACTGCGGGAGGGCCACAGCGGGGAGCTGTTTTTT. Its translation: CASSPLREGHSGELFF.

This chain joins TRBV6-4 and TRBJ2-7, with unresolved D. Trimming shortened V by 6 bases and J by 3 bases, and 18 bases separated the two germline ends. This CDR3 is 15 amino acids long. The germline gives CDR1 MRHNA, CDR2 SNTAGT. The chain's CDR3 is CASSAGLGRDYEQYF. The CDR3 DNA is TGTGCCAGCAGCGCAGGATTGGGCAGAGACTACGAGCAGTACTTC.

The CDR3 coding sequence is TGCGCCAGCAGCTCTAGCGGGATCGGGACAGATACGCAGTATTTT. It yields the protein CASSSSGIGTDTQYF. The chain is built from TRBV5-1 and TRBJ2-3; 9 bases map to TRBD2. The ends lost 3 bases at V and 3 bases at J; junction bases unmatched: 5. CDR3 size: 15 residues. Germline V gene sequence: CDR1 SGHRS, CDR2 YFSETQ. Combining the CDR3 with reference TRBV5-1 and TRBJ2-3 gives the whole variable domain KAGVTQTPRYLIKTRGQQVTLSCSPISGHRSVSWYQQTPGQGLQFLFEYFSETQRNKGNFPGRFSGRQFSNSRSEMNVSTLELGDSALYLCASSSSGIGTDTQYFGPGTRLTVL.

This clone showed up just a few times. The genes are TRBV28 and TRBJ2-7; TRBD2 matches 10 bases. The CDR3 covers 16 residues. CDR1 is MDHEN and CDR2 is SYDVKM in the germline V gene. The J segment lost 0 bases and the V segment lost 1 base, leaving 3 bases of the junction unmatched. The CDR3 reads CASSLFASGSSYEQYF. As DNA, the CDR3 is TGTGCCAGCAGTTTATTCGCTAGCGGGAGCTCCTACGAGCAGTACTTC. Supplemented by reference TRBV28 and TRBJ2-7, the full variable domain reads DVKVTQSSRYLVKRTGEKVFLECVQDMDHENMFWYRQDPGLGLRLIYFSYDVKMKEKGDIPEGYSVSREKKERFSLILESASTNQTSMYLCASSLFASGSSYEQYFGPGTRLTVT.

The chain has TRBV7-3 and TRBJ2-1; no clear D gene. Trimming shortened V by 4 bases and J by 4 bases, and 8 bases separated the two germline ends. The CDR3 is 13 residues long. Germline V gene lookup returns CDR1 SGHTA and CDR2 FQGTGA. CDR3 in DNA: TGTGCCAGCAGCTCTCTAGTATACAATGAGCAGTTCTTC. Translated: CASSSLVYNEQFF. The full variable domain, with the rest looked up from reference TRBV7-3 and TRBJ2-1, is GAGVSQTPSNKVTEKGKYVELRCDPISGHTALYWYRQSLGQGPEFLIYFQGTGAADDSGLPNDRFFAVRPEGSVSTLKIQRTERGDSAVYLCASSSLVYNEQFFGPGTRLTVL.

The V and J genes are TRBV19 and TRBJ1-1; D gene ambiguous. The CDR3 is made up of 15 amino acids. In germline, CDR1 is LNHDA, CDR2 SQIVND (reference sequence). V gave up 4 bases and J gave up 0 bases, with 12 bases separating them. DNA of the CDR3: TGTGCCAGTAGTACGCTTTTTGCTATGAACACTGAAGCTTTCTTT. Protein: CASSTLFAMNTEAFF.

The rearrangement joins TRBV11-2 to TRBJ2-2, with 7 bases matching TRBD1. The CDR3 covers 17 residues. From germline, CDR1 is SGHAT and CDR2 FQNNGV. After removal of 0 bases from V and 7 bases from J, the junction contained 11 bases not matched to a gene. The chain's CDR3 is CASSLDRFRGKGGELFF. CDR3 coding DNA: TGTGCCAGCAGCTTAGATCGGTTCAGGGGGAAGGGCGGGGAGCTGTTTTTT.

The chain employs TRBV5-1 and TRBJ2-1; 9 bases are a match to TRBD2. V was pared by 4 bases and J by 8 bases, with 13 bases of the junction left unmatched. The CDR3 is made up of 16 amino acids. CDR1 SGHRS and CDR2 YFSETQ come from the germline V gene. Here the CDR3 DNA reads TGCGCCAGCAGCCCGGAATCTAGCGGGATACGGGATGAGCAGTTCTTC. Translating it yields CASSPESSGIRDEQFF. Combining the CDR3 with reference TRBV5-1 and TRBJ2-1 gives the whole variable domain KAGVTQTPRYLIKTRGQQVTLSCSPISGHRSVSWYQQTPGQGLQFLFEYFSETQRNKGNFPGRFSGRQFSNSRSEMNVSTLELGDSALYLCASSPESSGIRDEQFFGPGTRLTVL.

This CDR3 is CATSGGRTPDTQYF. The DNA for the CDR3 is TGTGCCACCAGCGGCGGGCGTACTCCAGATACGCAGTATTTT. This chain links TRBV15 with TRBJ2-3; tentatively, D is TRBD2 (5 bases). V was clipped by 5 bases and J by 4 bases, with 13 bases between them. Germline V CDR1 and CDR2: LNHNV, YYDKDF (reference sequence). This CDR3 comprises 14 residues. The full variable domain, rest sourced from reference TRBV15 and TRBJ2-3, is DAMVIQNPRYQVTQFGKPVTLSCSQTLNHNVMYWYQQKSSQAPKLLFHYYDKDFNNEADTPDNFQSRRPNTSFCFLDIRSPGLGDTAMYLCATSGGRTPDTQYFGPGTRLTVL.

This clone was detected a few times. The CDR3 protein is CAWGLGTDTQYF. The CDR3 nucleotides read TGTGCCTGGGGACTAGGGACAGATACGCAGTATTTT. The rearrangement links TRBV30 to TRBJ2-3; TRBD2 matches at 7 bases. CDR1 GTSNPN and CDR2 SVGIG come from the germline V gene (reference sequence). The trim removed 5 bases at V and 3 bases at J, leaving 2 bases unmatched. The CDR3 length is 12 residues.

This clone was picked up one time. V and J are TRBV15 and TRBJ1-1, with D possibly being TRBD1 (6 bases). Germline V lookup: CDR1 LNHNV, CDR2 YYDKDF (reference sequence). V was cut by 3 bases and J by 7 bases, with 18 bases left in between. The CDR3 consists of 15 residues. The CDR3 is CATSRVGALNGEAFF. As DNA, the CDR3 is TGTGCCACCAGCAGGGTGGGGGCATTAAATGGTGAAGCTTTCTTT. Based on the CDR3 plus reference TRBV15 and TRBJ1-1, the full variable domain is DAMVIQNPRYQVTQFGKPVTLSCSQTLNHNVMYWYQQKSSQAPKLLFHYYDKDFNNEADTPDNFQSRRPNTSFCFLDIRSPGLGDTAMYLCATSRVGALNGEAFFGQGTRLTVV.

The chain joins TRBV6-1 to TRBJ1-2; 7 nucleotides match TRBD1. Trimming took 5 bases from V and 8 from J; bases not matched to a gene: 8. The V gene's germline CDR1 is MNHNS and CDR2 SASEGT. The CDR3 is 13 amino acids. The CDR3 DNA reads as TGTGCCAGCAGTCTTAACAGGGGTGGCGGCTACACCTTC. It specifies CASSLNRGGGYTF.

J is TRBJ2-7 and V is TRBV19; 7 nucleotides match TRBD1. CDR1 and CDR2 from the germline V gene are LNHDA and SQIVND (reference sequence). V lost 8 bases to trimming and J lost 4 bases; unmatched junction nucleotides: 8. The CDR3 runs to 13 residues. The CDR3 protein is CASGPGTVYEQYF. In DNA, the CDR3 is TGTGCCAGTGGGCCCGGGACAGTTTACGAGCAGTACTTC.

This chain joins TRBV5-6 and TRBJ1-2; D is undetermined. V lost 0 bases to trimming and J lost 2 bases, with 8 bases between them. The CDR3 extends over 14 amino acids. The germline CDR1 and CDR2 sequences are SGHDT and YYEEEE. For the CDR3, the DNA is TGTGCCAGCAGCTTGGGGCAGATCAACTATGGCTACACCTTC. Protein: CASSLGQINYGYTF.

V gene TRBV28 combines with J gene TRBJ1-5, with 9 bases matching TRBD1. Trimming removed 4 bases from V and 7 bases from J; junction bases left unmatched: 5. Germline CDR1 MDHEN, CDR2 SYDVKM. This CDR3 has 14 residues. CDR3 coding DNA: TGTGCCAGCAGTTCACAGGGGGCGAGGCAGCCCCAGCATTTT. Its protein is CASSSQGARQPQHF.

DNA of the CDR3: TGTGCCAGCCATCGGCGGTTGAACACTGAAGCTTTCTTT. It is translated as CASHRRLNTEAFF. The chain uses TRBV28 and TRBJ1-1; D is undetermined. The CDR3 runs 13 residues. V was cut by 8 bases and J by 0 bases, with 10 bases left in between. The germline CDR1 and CDR2 sequences are MDHEN and SYDVKM.

The chain uses TRBV7-2 and TRBJ2-1; 8 bases map to TRBD2. J gave up 7 bases and V 3 bases, and 5 bases lay outside the gene matches. Per the germline V gene, CDR1 is SGHTA and CDR2 is FQGNSA. The CDR3 is 14 amino acids. CDR3 sequence: CASSFAGGLNEQFF. The CDR3 DNA reads TGTGCCAGCAGCTTTGCGGGAGGCCTAAATGAGCAGTTCTTC.

The chain is built from TRBV6-6 and TRBJ2-2, with 9 bases matching TRBD1. The V gene's germline CDR1 is MNHNY and CDR2 SVGAGI (reference sequence). This CDR3 spans 16 amino acids. The V gene end was trimmed by 6 bases and the J gene end by 3 bases; junction bases not matched to a gene: 8. The CDR3 DNA reads TGTGCCAGCAGATCACAGGGGGCGTGGGACACCGGGGAGCTGTTTTTT. Amino acids: CASRSQGAWDTGELFF.

This clone has only a few counts. The chain links TRBV5-1 to TRBJ2-7; D is perhaps TRBD2 (5 bases). The CDR3 sequence is 15 residues long. With 5 bases removed from V and 1 base from J, the gap between germline ends came to 16 bases. Germline-derived CDR1 and CDR2 are SGHRS and YFSETQ. In DNA, the CDR3 is TGCGCCAGCAGGGCGTACTATGGGAGTTCCTACGAGCAGTACTTC. Amino acids: CASRAYYGSSYEQYF.

This rearrangement joins TRBV28 to TRBJ2-3; TRBD2 aligns across 7 bases. The germline gives CDR1 MDHEN, CDR2 SYDVKM. V lost 5 bases, J lost 1 base, and 6 bases stayed unmatched. This CDR3 is built from 15 residues. For the CDR3, the DNA is TGTGCCAGCAGTCTAAGGGACTATGGCACAGATACGCAGTATTTT. Translated: CASSLRDYGTDTQYF. Variable domain in full (rest from reference TRBV28 and TRBJ2-3): DVKVTQSSRYLVKRTGEKVFLECVQDMDHENMFWYRQDPGLGLRLIYFSYDVKMKEKGDIPEGYSVSREKKERFSLILESASTNQTSMYLCASSLRDYGTDTQYFGPGTRLTVL.

The rearrangement links TRBV5-1 to TRBJ2-7; 10 bases align to TRBD2. The V gene's germline CDR1 is SGHRS and CDR2 YFSETQ. The CDR3 sequence is 13 residues long. With 4 bases clipped from V and 5 bases from J, the junction kept 3 bases outside the gene matches. CDR3 DNA: TGCGCCAGCAGCGGGACTAGCGTAAACGAGCAGTACTTC. This gives the protein CASSGTSVNEQYF.

This clone was counted only a few times. The gene calls are TRBV6-1 and TRBJ2-1, with 7 bases aligning to TRBD1. V lost 6 bases and J lost 7; bases outside the gene matches: 6. The CDR3 sequence is 13 residues long. CDR1 and CDR2 from the germline V gene are MNHNS and SASEGT. The chain's CDR3 is CASRRQGQNEQFF. In nucleotides, the CDR3 is TGTGCCAGCAGAAGACAGGGTCAAAATGAGCAGTTCTTC.

A note on this clone: The junction does not match germline at one end; this may be a read error. This chain's CDR3 is CASSQGSDRVHF. The CDR3 coding sequence is TGCGCCAGCAGCCAGGGGTCCGACAGGGTCCACTTC. The gene calls are TRBV4-1 and TRBJ2-5; TRBD1 agrees at 7 bases. This CDR3 is built from 12 residues. CDR1 and CDR2 from the germline V gene are MGHRA and YSYEKL.

This chain links TRBV10-3 with TRBJ2-1; 13 nucleotides match TRBD2. Per the germline V gene, CDR1 is ENHRY and CDR2 is SYGVKD. V lost 7 bases, J lost 8 bases, and 11 bases stayed unmatched. This CDR3 spans 16 amino acids. CDR3 loop: CAINQGLAGPQDEQFF. The CDR3 DNA is TGTGCCATCAACCAGGGACTAGCGGGGCCCCAGGATGAGCAGTTCTTC.

This clone was seen a single time. V usage is TRBV15 and J usage is TRBJ2-7; weak D call: TRBD1 (6 bases). This CDR3 has 13 amino acids. V was pared by 4 bases and J by 5 bases, with 12 bases between. The V gene's germline CDR1 is LNHNV and CDR2 YYDKDF (reference sequence). CDR3 coding DNA: TGTGCCACCAGCATACAGGGTCTCGACGAGCAGTACTTC. Its protein product is CATSIQGLDEQYF.